This T cell receptor (beta chain) was found in a study of cytomegalovirus exposure and HLA in healthy donors. V shed 6 bases and J shed 4 bases, with 9 bases lying between them. The CDR3 spans 11 residues. The V gene's germline CDR1 is DFQATT and CDR2 SNEGSKA (reference sequence). Primers: 60 Vbeta forward and 13 Jbeta reverse. TCRdb's table, derived via immunoSEQ multiplex PCR, lists solely in-frame clones and lacks some. The table shows hundreds of thousands of clones, with 80% to 90% occurring only once. The gene calls are TRBV20-1 and TRBJ2-5, with D unclear. The TCR sequence derives from a man younger than 40 in good health and CMV-seronegative. The material sequenced was PBMCs. CDR3 residues: CSALPGETQYF. In nucleotides, the CDR3 is TGCAGTGCGCTCCCCGGAGAGACCCAGTACTTC.